The source of this T cell receptor beta chain is a study of Graves' ophthalmopathy and Graves' hyperthyroidism. RNA transcripts provided the template for amplifying TCR beta CDR3 regions. RT-PCR was first run with HTBI primers, then multiplex PCR in a second round. TCRdb re-derived calls from the multiplex PCR reads in MiXCR, one entry per CDR3 protein. The sample records about 380,000 distinct CDR3 sequences, 15% being singletons. CDR3 length equals 14 residues. Germline CDR1 reads MGHRA; CDR2 reads YSYEKL. Diagnosis used clinical symptoms, serum thyroxine, TRAb, thyroid ultrasound and orbital computed tomography. Comment on this clonotype: Its ends do not fully match the called genes, so a read error is possible.

This chain connects TRBV4-1 to TRBJ1-6; unclear D gene. Input material: peripheral blood. The sequence was obtained from a woman in her late teens or twenties with stable Graves' hyperthyroidism. The CDR3 loop reads CASIQEWSGSPLHF. The CDR3 bases are TGCGCCAGCATCCAAGAATGGAGTGGTTCACCCCTCCACTTT.